The sequence of this T cell receptor (beta chain) was determined in a study of cytomegalovirus exposure and HLA in healthy donors. Measured with immunoSEQ multiplex PCR; TCRdb has only the in-frame clones, and not every one. The sample carries 120,000 or so clones, about 89% recorded once. The V and J ends lost 1 base and 5 bases respectively, with 8 bases between them. The CDR3 extends over 13 amino acids. In germline, CDR1 is SGHDN, CDR2 FVKESK. Sequenced material: PBMCs. The sequence derives from a woman aged 18 to 35 in good health and CMV-seronegative. The chain employs TRBV14 and TRBJ2-5; a weak D match, TRBD2 (6 bases). For the CDR3, the DNA is TGTGCCAGCAGCCAAGCCGCGGGGGAGACCCAGTACTTC. Translated: CASSQAAGETQYF.